This T cell receptor beta chain was captured in a study of identical twins. The germline gives CDR1 ENHRY, CDR2 SYGVKD. The CDR3 totals 16 residues. V lost 3 bases and J lost 6; bases outside the gene matches: 5. Unique molecular identifiers were in the cDNA, with template-switch universal primer binding. TCRdb used MiXCR to reprocess the 5' RACE reads, holding one entry per CDR3 protein. The sample records under 900,000 distinct CDR3 sequences, 18% being singletons. These same data were also listed under a study on T cells expressing NK-cell markers. That source adds: In several experiments, sorting was restricted to alpha-beta TCR T cells by an anti-gamma-delta TCR antibody.

The sequence was obtained from a woman between 18 and 29 years old in good health. The rearrangement uses TRBV10-3 and TRBJ2-1, with 13 bases matching TRBD2. The sample comprised PBMCs. The CDR3 DNA reads TGTGCCATCAGTGACCCGGGACTAGCGGGATTCAATGAGCAGTTCTTC. It translates to CAISDPGLAGFNEQFF.